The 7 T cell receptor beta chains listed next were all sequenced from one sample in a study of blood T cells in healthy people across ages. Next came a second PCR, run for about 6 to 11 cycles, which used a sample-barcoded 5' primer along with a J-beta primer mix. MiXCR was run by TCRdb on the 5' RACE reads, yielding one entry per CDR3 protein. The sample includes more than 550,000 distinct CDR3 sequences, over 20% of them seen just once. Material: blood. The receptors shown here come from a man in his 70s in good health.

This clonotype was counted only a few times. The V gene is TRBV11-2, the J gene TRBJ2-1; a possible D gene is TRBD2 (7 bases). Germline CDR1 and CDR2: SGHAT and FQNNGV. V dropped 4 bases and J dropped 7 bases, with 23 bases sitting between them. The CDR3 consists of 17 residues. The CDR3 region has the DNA TGTGCCAGCAGCTCCCCCTTAGGCGGGGGCTGGGAGAATGAGCAGTTCTTC. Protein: CASSSPLGGGWENEQFF.

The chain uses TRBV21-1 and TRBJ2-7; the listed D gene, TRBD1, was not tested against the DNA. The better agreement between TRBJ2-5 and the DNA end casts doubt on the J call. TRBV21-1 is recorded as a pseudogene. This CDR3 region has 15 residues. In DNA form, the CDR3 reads TGTGCCAGCAGCAAAGCCCAGGGGGCGAATGAGACCCAGTACTTC. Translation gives CASSKAQGANETQYF.

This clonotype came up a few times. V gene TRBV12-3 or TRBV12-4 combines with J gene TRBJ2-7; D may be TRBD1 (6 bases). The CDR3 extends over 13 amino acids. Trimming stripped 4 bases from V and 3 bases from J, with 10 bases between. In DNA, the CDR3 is TGTGCCAGCAGTTGGACAGAAGGCTACGAGCAGTACTTC. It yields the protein CASSWTEGYEQYF.

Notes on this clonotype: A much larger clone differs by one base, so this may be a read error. The CDR3 protein is CSAPLEGSTYEQYF. Written as DNA, the CDR3 is TGCAGTGCACCTCTTGAGGGGAGCACCTACGAGCAGTACTTC. The chain employs TRBV20-1 and TRBJ2-7, with D tentatively TRBD1 or TRBD2 (5 bases each). CDR1 is DFQATT, CDR2 SNEGSKA, per germline (reference sequence). Between the trimmed V and J ends, which lost 6 bases and 2 bases, there was a span of 17 bases. The CDR3 has 14 amino acids.

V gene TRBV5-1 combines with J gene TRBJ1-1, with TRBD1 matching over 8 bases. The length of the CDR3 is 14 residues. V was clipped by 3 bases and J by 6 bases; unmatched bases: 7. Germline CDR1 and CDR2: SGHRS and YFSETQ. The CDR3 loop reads CASSSRTGYAEAFF. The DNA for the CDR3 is TGCGCCAGCAGCTCGAGGACAGGGTACGCTGAAGCTTTCTTT.

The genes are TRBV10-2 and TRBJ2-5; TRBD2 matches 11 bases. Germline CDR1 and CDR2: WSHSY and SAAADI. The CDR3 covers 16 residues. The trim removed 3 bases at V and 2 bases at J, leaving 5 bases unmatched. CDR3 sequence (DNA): TGCGCCAGCAGTGATGGGTCTAGCGGGGGGCAAGAGACCCAGTACTTC. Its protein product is CASSDGSSGGQETQYF.

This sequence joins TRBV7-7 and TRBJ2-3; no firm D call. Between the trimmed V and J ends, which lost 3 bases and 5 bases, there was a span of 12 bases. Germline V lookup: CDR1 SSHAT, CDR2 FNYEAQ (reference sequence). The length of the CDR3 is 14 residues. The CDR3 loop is CASSLAFKGDTQYF. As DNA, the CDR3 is TGTGCCAGCAGCTTGGCTTTCAAGGGAGATACGCAGTATTTT.